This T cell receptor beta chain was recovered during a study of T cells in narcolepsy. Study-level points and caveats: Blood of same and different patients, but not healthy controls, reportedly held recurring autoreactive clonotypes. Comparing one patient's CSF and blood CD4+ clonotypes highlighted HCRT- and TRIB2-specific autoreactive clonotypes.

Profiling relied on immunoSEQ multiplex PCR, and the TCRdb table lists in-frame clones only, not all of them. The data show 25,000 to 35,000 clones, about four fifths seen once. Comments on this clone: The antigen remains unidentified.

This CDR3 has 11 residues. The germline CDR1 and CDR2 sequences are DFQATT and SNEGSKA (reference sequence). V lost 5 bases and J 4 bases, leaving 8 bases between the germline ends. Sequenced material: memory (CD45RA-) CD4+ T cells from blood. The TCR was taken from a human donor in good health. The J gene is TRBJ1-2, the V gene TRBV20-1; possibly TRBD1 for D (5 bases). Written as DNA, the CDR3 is TGCAGTGCTTCCAGGGTCTATGGCTACACCTTC. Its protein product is CSASRVYGYTF.